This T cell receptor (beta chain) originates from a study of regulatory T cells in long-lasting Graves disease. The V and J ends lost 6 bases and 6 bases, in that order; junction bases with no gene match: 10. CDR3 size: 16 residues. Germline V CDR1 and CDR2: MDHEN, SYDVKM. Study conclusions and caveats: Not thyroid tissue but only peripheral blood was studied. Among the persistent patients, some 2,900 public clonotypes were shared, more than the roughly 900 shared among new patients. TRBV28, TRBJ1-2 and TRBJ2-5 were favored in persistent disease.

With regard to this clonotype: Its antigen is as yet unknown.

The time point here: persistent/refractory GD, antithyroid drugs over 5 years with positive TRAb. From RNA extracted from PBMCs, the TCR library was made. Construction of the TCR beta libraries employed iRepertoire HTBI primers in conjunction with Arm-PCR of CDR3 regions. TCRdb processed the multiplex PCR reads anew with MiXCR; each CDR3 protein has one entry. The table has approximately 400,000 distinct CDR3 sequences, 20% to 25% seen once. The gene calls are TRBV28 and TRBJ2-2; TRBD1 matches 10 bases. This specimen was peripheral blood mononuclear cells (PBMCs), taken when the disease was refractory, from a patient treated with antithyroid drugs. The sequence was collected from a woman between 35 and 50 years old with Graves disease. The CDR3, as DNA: TGTGCCAGCAGCGGCGGACAGGGGGGTAGACCCGGGGAGCTGTTTTTT. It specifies CASSGGQGGRPGELFF.